This record looks at one TCR beta chain sequence and its context. This record belongs to a study of CD8 T cells in Susac syndrome. RNA, at roughly 0.45 to 1 ug, was reverse transcribed with random hexamers. TCRdb redid the calling of the immunoSEQ multiplex PCR reads with MiXCR, one entry per CDR3 protein. The sample gives 150,000 to 200,000 distinct CDR3 sequences, approximately 94% of which show up once; around 0.11% is in the top ten. CDR3 length: 15 amino acids. V lost 5 bases to trimming and J lost 3 bases; unmatched junction nucleotides: 4. Germline V CDR1 and CDR2: SGHTA, FQGTGA. TCR beta sequencing was performed on blood CD8+ and CD4+ T cells. Controls matched for sex and age were healthy donors. TEMRA cells were FACS-enriched, unlike CD8+ and CD4+ T cells, which were negatively isolated.

The receptor's source is a human donor in good health. J is TRBJ2-1 and V is TRBV7-3; 10 nucleotides align to TRBD2. Sequencing was carried out using CD4+ T cells from PBMCs. CDR3: CASSHTSGNYNEQFF. CDR3 DNA: TGTGCCAGCAGCCACACTAGCGGGAACTACAATGAGCAGTTCTTC. Full variable domain (rest looked up from reference TRBV7-3 and TRBJ2-1): GAGVSQTPSNKVTEKGKYVELRCDPISGHTALYWYRQSLGQGPEFLIYFQGTGAADDSGLPNDRFFAVRPEGSVSTLKIQRTERGDSAVYLCASSHTSGNYNEQFFGPGTRLTVL.